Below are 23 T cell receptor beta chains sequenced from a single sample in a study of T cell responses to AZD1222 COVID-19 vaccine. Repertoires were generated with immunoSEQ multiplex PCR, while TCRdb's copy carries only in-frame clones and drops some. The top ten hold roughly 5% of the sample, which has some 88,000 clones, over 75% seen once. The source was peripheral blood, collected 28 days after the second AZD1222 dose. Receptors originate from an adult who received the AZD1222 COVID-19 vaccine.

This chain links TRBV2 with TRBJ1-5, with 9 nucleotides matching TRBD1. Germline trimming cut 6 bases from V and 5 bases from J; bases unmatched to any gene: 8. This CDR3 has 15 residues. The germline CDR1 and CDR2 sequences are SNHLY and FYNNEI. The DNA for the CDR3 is TGTGCCAGCAGCGGGGGACAGGGTGGGCATCAGCCCCAGCATTTT. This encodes CASSGGQGGHQPQHF.

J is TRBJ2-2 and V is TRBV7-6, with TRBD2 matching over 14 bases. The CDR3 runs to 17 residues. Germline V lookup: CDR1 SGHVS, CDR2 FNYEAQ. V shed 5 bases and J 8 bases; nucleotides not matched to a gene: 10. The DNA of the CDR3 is TGTGCCAGCAGCATCACGACTAGCGGGGGGGCTCGTGGGGAGCTGTTTTTT. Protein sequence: CASSITTSGGARGELFF.

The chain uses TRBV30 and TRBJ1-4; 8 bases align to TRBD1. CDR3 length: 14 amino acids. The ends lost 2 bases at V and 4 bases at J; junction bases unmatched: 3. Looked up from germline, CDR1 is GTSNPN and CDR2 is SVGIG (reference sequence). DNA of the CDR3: TGTGCCTGGAGTCGGACAGGGTTTAATGAAAAACTGTTTTTT. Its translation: CAWSRTGFNEKLFF.

The CDR3 DNA reads TGTGCCATCACCGGACGGAGCACAGATACGCAGTATTTT. Its protein is CAITGRSTDTQYF. J is TRBJ2-3 and V is TRBV10-3; D gene uncertain. The germline V gene encodes CDR1 ENHRY and CDR2 SYGVKD. V lost 7 bases to trimming and J lost 0 bases, with 8 bases between them. This CDR3 region has 13 residues.

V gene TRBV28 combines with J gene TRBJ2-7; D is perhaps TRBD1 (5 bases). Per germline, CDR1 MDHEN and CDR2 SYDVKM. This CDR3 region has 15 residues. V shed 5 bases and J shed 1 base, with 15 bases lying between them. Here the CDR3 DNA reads TGTGCCAGCAGTACAGGCATATCATTATCCTACGAGCAGTACTTC. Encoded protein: CASSTGISLSYEQYF.

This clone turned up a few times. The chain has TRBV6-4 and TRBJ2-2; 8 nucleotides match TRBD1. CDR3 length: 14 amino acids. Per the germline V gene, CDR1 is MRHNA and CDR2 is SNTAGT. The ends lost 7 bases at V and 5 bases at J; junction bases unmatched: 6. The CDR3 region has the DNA TGTGCCAGCAAGAGTGACAGGGGTACCGGGGAGCTGTTTTTT. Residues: CASKSDRGTGELFF.

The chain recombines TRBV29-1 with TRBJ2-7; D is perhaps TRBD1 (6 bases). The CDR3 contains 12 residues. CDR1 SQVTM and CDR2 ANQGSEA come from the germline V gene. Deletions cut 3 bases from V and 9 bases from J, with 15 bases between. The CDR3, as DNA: TGCAGCGTTGACAGGGGAAGTAAGGTGCAGTACTTC. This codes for CSVDRGSKVQYF.

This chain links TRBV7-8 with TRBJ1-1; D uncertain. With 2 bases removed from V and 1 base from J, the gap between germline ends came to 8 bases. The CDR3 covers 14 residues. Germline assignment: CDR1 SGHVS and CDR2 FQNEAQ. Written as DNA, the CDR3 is TGTGCCAGCAGCTTAACGGGAACGAACACTGAAGCTTTCTTT. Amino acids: CASSLTGTNTEAFF.

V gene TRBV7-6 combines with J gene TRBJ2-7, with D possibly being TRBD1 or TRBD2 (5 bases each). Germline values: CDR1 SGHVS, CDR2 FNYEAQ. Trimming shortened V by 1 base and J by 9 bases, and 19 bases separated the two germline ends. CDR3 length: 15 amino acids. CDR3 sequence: CASSLEGRGKSPQYF. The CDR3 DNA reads TGTGCCAGCAGCTTAGAGGGGAGAGGGAAAAGTCCGCAGTACTTC.

The CDR3 DNA reads TGTGCCAGCAGCCGGTCCGGCTCCGCCGAGACCCAGTACTTC. Translation gives CASSRSGSAETQYF. The gene calls are TRBV11-3 and TRBJ2-5; D unclear. There are 14 residues in the CDR3. V was pared by 5 bases and J by 5 bases, with 15 bases between. Germline lookup yields CDR1 SGHNT and CDR2 YENEEA. The variable domain in full, with the rest retrieved from reference TRBV11-3 and TRBJ2-5, is EAGVVQSPRYKIIEKKQPVAFWCNPISGHNTLYWYLQNLGQGPELLIRYENEEAVDDSQLPKDRFSAERLKGVDSTLKIQPAELGDSAVYLCASSRSGSAETQYFGPGTRLLVL.

DNA of the CDR3: TGTGCCATCAAGCCTAGCGGGGGGGTATGGACCGGGGAGCTGTTTTTT. Its translation is CAIKPSGGVWTGELFF. The chain uses TRBV10-3 and TRBJ2-2; TRBD2 aligns across 12 bases. J was trimmed by 5 bases and V by 7 bases; bases with no gene match: 8. CDR3 length equals 16 residues. Looked up from germline, CDR1 is ENHRY and CDR2 is SYGVKD.

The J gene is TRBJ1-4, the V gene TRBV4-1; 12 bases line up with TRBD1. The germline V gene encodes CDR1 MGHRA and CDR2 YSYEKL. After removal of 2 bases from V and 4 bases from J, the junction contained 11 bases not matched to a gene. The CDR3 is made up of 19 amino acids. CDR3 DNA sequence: TGCGCCAGCAGCCAACTACCGGGACAGGGGGCGCGAAGTAATGAAAAACTGTTTTTT. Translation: CASSQLPGQGARSNEKLFF.

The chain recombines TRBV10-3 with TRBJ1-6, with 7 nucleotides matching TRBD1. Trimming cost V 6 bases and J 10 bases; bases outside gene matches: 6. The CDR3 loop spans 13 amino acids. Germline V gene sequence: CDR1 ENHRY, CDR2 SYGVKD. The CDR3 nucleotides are TGTGCCATCAGGGGAACAGGGGAATCACCCCTCCACTTT. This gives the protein CAIRGTGESPLHF.

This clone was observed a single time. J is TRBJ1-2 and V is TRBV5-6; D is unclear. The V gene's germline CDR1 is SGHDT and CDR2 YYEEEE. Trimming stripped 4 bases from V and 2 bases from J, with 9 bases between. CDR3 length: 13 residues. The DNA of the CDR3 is TGTGCCAGCAGCCGCAGACGGAACTATGGCTACACCTTC. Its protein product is CASSRRRNYGYTF.

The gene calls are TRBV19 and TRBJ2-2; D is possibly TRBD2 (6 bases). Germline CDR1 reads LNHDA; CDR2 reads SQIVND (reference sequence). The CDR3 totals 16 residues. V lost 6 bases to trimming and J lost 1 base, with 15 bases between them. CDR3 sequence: CASSPRGIGNTGELFF. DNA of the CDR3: TGTGCCAGTAGCCCACGGGGGATTGGGAACACCGGGGAGCTGTTTTTT.

CDR3 loop: CASSLAGTGNSPLHF. The DNA for the CDR3 is TGTGCCAGCAGCCTAGCCGGGACAGGCAATTCACCCCTCCACTTT. This chain joins TRBV5-4 and TRBJ1-6, with 8 bases that match TRBD1. CDR1 and CDR2 from the germline V gene are SGHNT and YYREEE (reference sequence). This CDR3 region has 15 residues. V shed 4 bases, J shed 7 bases, and the junction held 7 bases outside the gene matches.

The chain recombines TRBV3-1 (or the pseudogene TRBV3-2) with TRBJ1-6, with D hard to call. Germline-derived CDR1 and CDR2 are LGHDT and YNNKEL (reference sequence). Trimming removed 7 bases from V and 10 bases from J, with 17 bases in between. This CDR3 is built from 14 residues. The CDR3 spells CASNVWIGGSPLHF. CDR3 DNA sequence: TGTGCCAGCAACGTGTGGATTGGCGGCTCACCCCTCCACTTT.

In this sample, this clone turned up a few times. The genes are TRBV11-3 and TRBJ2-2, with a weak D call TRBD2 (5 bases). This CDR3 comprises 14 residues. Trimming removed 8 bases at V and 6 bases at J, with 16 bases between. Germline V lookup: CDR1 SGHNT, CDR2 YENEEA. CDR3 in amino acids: CASCPGNLSGELFF. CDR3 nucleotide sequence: TGTGCCAGCTGCCCGGGAAATCTCTCCGGGGAGCTGTTTTTT.

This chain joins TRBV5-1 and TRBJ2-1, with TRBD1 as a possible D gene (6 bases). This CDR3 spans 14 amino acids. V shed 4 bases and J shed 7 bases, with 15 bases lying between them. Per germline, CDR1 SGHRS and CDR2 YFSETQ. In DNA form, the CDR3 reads TGCGCCAGCAGCCCCGACAGGCGGCCTAATGAGCAGTTCTTC. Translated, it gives CASSPDRRPNEQFF.

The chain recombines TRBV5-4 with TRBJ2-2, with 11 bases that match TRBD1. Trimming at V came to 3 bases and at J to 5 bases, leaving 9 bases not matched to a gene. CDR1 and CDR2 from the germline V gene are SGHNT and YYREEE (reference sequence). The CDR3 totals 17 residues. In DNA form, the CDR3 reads TGTGCCAGCAGCTCCCGGACAGGGGGCGCGGGGACCGGGGAGCTGTTTTTT. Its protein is CASSSRTGGAGTGELFF. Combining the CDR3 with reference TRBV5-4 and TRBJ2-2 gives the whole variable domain ETGVTQSPTHLIKTRGQQVTLRCSSQSGHNTVSWYQQALGQGPQFIFQYYREEENGRGNFPPRFSGLQFPNYSSELNVNALELDDSALYLCASSSRTGGAGTGELFFGEGSRLTVL.

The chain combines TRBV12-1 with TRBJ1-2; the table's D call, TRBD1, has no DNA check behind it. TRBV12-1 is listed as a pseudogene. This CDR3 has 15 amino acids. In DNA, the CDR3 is TGTGCCAGCAGCCCTCGGCAGGGGTTTGACTATGGCTACACCTTC. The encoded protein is CASSPRQGFDYGYTF.

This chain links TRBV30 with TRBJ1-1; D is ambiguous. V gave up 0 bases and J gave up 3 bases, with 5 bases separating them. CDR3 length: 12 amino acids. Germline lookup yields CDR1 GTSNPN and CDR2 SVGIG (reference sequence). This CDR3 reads CAWSVDYTEAFF. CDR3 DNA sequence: TGTGCCTGGAGTGTAGATTACACTGAAGCTTTCTTT.

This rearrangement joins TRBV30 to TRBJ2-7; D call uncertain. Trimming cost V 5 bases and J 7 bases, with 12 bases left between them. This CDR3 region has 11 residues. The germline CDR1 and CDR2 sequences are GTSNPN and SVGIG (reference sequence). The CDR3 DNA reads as TGTGCCTGGCTAATACCTAGTGAGCAGTACTTC. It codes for CAWLIPSEQYF.